The 6 T cell receptor beta chains listed next were all sequenced from one sample in a study of shared clonotypes between healthy human individuals. Sequencing used immunoSEQ multiplex PCR; TCRdb keeps in-frame clones, though not all of them. The table has over a million clones, around three quarters seen once; the top ten hold 0.5% to 0.65%. Sequencing was performed on memory CD4+ T cells from PBMCs. Specified subset: CD45RA-negative fraction. The receptors originated from a man younger than 35 in good health. Some clones in this sample may be carry-over from other donors' samples.

This chain connects TRBV6-4 to TRBJ1-1, with 7 nucleotides matching TRBD1. The CDR3 is 15 residues long. The V segment lost 6 bases and the J segment 1 base; nucleotides outside the gene matches: 8. Germline V CDR1 and CDR2: MRHNA, SNTAGT. CDR3 nucleotide sequence: TGTGCCAGCAGGGAACAGGGGCTCACGAACACTGAAGCTTTCTTT. Its protein is CASREQGLTNTEAFF.

The chain couples TRBV2 to TRBJ2-5; TRBD2 aligns across 11 bases. The closer fit of TRBJ2-7 to the DNA end suggests the J call may be wrong. Looked up from germline, CDR1 is SNHLY and CDR2 is FYNNEI. The CDR3 sequence is 13 residues long. CDR3 residues: CASQPSGRNEQYF. CDR3 bases: TGTGCCAGCCAACCTAGCGGGAGGAACGAGCAGTACTTC.

The chain joins TRBV7-8 to TRBJ2-1; 8 bases line up with TRBD2. The length of the CDR3 is 17 residues. CDR1 SGHVS and CDR2 FQNEAQ come from the germline V gene. With 0 bases clipped from V and 9 bases from J, the junction kept 13 bases outside the gene matches. The CDR3 nucleotides read TGTGCCAGCAGCTTAGCGGGGGGTAGCGGGATCCCTCGTGAGCAGTTCTTC. Encoded protein: CASSLAGGSGIPREQFF.

The chain has TRBV5-4 and TRBJ2-3; 10 bases match TRBD1. The V gene's germline CDR1 is SGHNT and CDR2 YYREEE (reference sequence). CDR3 size: 15 residues. The V segment lost 0 bases and the J segment 3 bases; nucleotides outside the gene matches: 1. The CDR3 loop reads CASSLEGQGTDTQYF. CDR3 DNA sequence: TGTGCCAGCAGCTTGGAGGGACAGGGGACAGATACGCAGTATTTT.

V and J are TRBV7-3 and TRBJ1-1; 8 positions agree with TRBD1. Germline-derived CDR1 and CDR2 are SGHTA and FQGTGA. V was clipped by 5 bases and J by 7 bases; unmatched bases: 6. This CDR3 has 13 amino acids. The CDR3 DNA is TGTGCCAGCAGCCCCGGGACAGGAGTTGAAGCTTTCTTT. The encoded protein is CASSPGTGVEAFF.

Remarks on this clone: This may be a read error: a much more frequent sequence differs by one nucleotide. At the DNA level, this CDR3 is encoded by other sequences in the same sample as well. The rearrangement joins TRBV5-4 to TRBJ1-1, with 9 bases aligning to TRBD1. Trimming at V came to 4 bases and at J to 1 base, leaving 2 bases not matched to a gene. CDR1 is SGHNT, CDR2 YYREEE, per germline (reference sequence). The CDR3 consists of 14 residues. CDR3 region: CASSLDRGNTEAFF. CDR3 DNA: TGTGCCAGCAGCCTGGACAGGGGGAACACTGAAGCTTTCTTT.